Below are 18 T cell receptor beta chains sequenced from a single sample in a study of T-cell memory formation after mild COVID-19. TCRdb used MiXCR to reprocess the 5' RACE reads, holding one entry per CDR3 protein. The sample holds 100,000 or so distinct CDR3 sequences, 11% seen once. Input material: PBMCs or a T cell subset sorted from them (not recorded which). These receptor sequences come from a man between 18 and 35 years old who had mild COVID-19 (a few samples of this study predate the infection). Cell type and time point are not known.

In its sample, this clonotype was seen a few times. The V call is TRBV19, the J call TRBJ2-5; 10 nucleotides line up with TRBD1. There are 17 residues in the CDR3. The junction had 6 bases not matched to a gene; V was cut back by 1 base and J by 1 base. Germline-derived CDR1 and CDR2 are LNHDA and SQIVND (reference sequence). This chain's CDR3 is CASSIGPTGGRQETQYF. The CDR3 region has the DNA TGTGCCAGTAGTATAGGCCCGACAGGGGGCCGCCAAGAGACCCAGTACTTC. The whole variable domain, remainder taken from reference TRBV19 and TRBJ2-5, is DGGITQSPKYLFRKEGQNVTLSCEQNLNHDAMYWYRQDPGQGLRLIYYSQIVNDFQKGDIAEGYSVSREKKESFPLTVTSAQKNPTAFYLCASSIGPTGGRQETQYFGPGTRLLVL.

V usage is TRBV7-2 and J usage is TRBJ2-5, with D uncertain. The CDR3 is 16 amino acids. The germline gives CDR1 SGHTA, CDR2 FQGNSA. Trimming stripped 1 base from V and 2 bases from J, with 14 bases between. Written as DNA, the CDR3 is TGTGCCAGCAGCTTAGAGGTTTCGATAATACAAGAGACCCAGTACTTC. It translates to CASSLEVSIIQETQYF.

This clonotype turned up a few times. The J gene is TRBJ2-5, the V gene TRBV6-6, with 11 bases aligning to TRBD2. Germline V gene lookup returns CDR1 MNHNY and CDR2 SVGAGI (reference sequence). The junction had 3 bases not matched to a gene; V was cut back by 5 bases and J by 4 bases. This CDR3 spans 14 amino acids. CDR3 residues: CASSHTSGGETQYF. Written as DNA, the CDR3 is TGTGCCAGCAGTCACACTAGCGGGGGAGAGACCCAGTACTTC.

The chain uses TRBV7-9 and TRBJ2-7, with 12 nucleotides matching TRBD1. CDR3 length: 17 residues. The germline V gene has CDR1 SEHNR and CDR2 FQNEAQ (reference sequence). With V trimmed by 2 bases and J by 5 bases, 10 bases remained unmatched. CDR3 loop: CASSLSVRDRGPNEQYF. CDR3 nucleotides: TGTGCCAGCAGCTTAAGCGTAAGGGACAGGGGGCCCAACGAGCAGTACTTC.

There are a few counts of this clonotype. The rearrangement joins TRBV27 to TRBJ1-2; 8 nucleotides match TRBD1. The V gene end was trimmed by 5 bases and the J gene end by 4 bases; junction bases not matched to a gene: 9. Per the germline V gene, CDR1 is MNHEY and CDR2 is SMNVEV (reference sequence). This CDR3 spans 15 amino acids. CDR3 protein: CASSPGTGFLYGYTF. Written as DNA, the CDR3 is TGTGCCAGCAGTCCCGGGACAGGTTTCCTCTATGGCTACACCTTC.

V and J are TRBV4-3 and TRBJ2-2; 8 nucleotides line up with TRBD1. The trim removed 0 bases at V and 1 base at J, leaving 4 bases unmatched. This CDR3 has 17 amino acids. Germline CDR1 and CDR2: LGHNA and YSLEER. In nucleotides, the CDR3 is TGCGCCAGCAGCCAAGAGCCAGGGGGCTTGAACACCGGGGAGCTGTTTTTT. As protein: CASSQEPGGLNTGELFF.

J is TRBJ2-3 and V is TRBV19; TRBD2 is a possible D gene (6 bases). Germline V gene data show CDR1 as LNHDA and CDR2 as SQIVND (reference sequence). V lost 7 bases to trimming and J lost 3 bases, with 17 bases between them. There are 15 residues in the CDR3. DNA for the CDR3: TGTGCCAGTACCCCACGGGCGGGGCCTACAGATACGCAGTATTTT. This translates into CASTPRAGPTDTQYF.

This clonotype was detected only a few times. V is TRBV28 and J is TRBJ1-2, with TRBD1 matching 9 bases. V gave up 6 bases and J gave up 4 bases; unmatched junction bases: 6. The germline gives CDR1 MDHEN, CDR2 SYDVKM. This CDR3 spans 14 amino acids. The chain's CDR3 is CASRRTGDRYGYTF. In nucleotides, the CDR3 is TGTGCCAGCAGAAGGACAGGGGATCGCTATGGCTACACCTTC.

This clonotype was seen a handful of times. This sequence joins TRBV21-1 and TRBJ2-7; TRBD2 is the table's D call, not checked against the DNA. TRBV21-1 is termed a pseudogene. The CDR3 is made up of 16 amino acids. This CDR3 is CASSKETSGVSYEQYV. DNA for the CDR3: TGTGCCAGCAGCAAAGAGACTAGCGGGGTGTCCTACGAGCAGTACGTC.

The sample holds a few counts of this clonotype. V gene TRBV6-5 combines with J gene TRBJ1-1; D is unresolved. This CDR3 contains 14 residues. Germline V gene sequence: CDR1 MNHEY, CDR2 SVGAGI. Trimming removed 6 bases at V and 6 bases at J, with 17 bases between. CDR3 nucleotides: TGTGCCAGCAGCTCCCGGGTTGGGTCGCCTGAAGCTTTCTTT. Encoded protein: CASSSRVGSPEAFF.

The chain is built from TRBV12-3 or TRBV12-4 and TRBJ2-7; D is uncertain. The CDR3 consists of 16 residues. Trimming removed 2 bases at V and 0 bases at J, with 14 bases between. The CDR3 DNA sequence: TGTGCCAGCAGTTTACGCTACCTCTCGAACTCCTACGAGCAGTACTTC. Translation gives CASSLRYLSNSYEQYF.

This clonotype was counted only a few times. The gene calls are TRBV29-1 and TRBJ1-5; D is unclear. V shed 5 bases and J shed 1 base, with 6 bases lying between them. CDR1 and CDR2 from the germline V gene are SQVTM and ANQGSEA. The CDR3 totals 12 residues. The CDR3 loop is CSVIVSNQPQHF. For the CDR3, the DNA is TGCAGCGTTATTGTCAGCAATCAGCCCCAGCATTTT.

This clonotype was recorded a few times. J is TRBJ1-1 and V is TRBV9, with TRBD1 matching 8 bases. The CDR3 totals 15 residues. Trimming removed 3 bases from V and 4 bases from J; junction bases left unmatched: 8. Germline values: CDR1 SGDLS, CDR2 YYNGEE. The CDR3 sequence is CASSETGDSLTEAFF. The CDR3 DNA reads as TGTGCCAGCAGCGAGACAGGGGACAGCCTCACTGAAGCTTTCTTT. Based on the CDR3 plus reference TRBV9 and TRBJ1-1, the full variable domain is DSGVTQTPKHLITATGQRVTLRCSPRSGDLSVYWYQQSLDQGLQFLIQYYNGEERAKGNILERFSAQQFPDLHSELNLSSLELGDSALYFCASSETGDSLTEAFFGQGTRLTVV.

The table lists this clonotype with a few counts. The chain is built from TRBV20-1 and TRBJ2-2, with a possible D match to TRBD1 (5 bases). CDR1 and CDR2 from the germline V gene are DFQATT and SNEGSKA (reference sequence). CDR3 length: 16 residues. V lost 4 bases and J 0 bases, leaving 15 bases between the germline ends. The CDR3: CSATQDISANTGELFF. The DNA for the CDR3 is TGCAGTGCTACCCAGGACATCTCCGCGAACACCGGGGAGCTGTTTTTT.

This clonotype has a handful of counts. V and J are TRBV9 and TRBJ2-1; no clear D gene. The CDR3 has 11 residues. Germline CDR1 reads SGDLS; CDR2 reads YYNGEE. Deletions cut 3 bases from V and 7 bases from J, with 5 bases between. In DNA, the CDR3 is TGTGCCAGCAGCGCCTTTAATGAGCAGTTCTTC. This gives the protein CASSAFNEQFF. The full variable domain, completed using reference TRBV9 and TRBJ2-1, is DSGVTQTPKHLITATGQRVTLRCSPRSGDLSVYWYQQSLDQGLQFLIQYYNGEERAKGNILERFSAQQFPDLHSELNLSSLELGDSALYFCASSAFNEQFFGPGTRLTVL.

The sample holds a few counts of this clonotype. The CDR3 DNA follows: TGTGCCAGCAGCTTAGATCACGGGACTTTCAACACAGATACGCAGTATTTT. Amino acids: CASSLDHGTFNTDTQYF. The gene calls are TRBV11-2 and TRBJ2-3; D possibly corresponds to TRBD2 (6 bases). Per the germline V gene, CDR1 is SGHAT and CDR2 is FQNNGV. CDR3 size: 17 residues. Trimming took off 0 bases at V and 2 bases at J, with 15 bases between the two ends.

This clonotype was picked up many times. The CDR3 DNA reads TGTGCCAGCAGCTTGACTAGCTGGGAGACCCAGTACTTC. Its protein is CASSLTSWETQYF. The chain is built from TRBV7-3 and TRBJ2-5; TRBD2 matches at 7 bases. The CDR3 runs to 13 residues. Germline V gives CDR1 SGHTA, CDR2 FQGTGA. The ends lost 3 bases at V and 5 bases at J; junction bases unmatched: 3.

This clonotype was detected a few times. The DNA of the CDR3 is TGCGCCAGCAGCCAAGAAGTTTGGGGCGTTCTAGCGGAAGAGACCCAGTACTTC. Its translation is CASSQEVWGVLAEETQYF. The chain links TRBV4-1 to TRBJ2-5, with TRBD2 matching 7 bases. Germline V gene lookup returns CDR1 MGHRA and CDR2 YSYEKL. V gave up 0 bases and J gave up 3 bases; unmatched junction bases: 13. The CDR3 extends over 18 amino acids.